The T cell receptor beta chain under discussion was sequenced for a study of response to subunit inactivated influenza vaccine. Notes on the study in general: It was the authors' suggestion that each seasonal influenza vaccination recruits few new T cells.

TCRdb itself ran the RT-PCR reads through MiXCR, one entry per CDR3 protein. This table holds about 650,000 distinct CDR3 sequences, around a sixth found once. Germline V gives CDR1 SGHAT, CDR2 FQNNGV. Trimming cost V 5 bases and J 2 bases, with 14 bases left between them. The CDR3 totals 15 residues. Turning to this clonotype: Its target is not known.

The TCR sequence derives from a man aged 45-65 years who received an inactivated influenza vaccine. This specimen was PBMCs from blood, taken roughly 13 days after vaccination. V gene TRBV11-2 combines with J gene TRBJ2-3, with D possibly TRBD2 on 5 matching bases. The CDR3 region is CASSPRTGNTDTQYF. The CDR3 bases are TGTGCCAGCAGCCCCCGGACTGGAAACACAGATACGCAGTATTTT.